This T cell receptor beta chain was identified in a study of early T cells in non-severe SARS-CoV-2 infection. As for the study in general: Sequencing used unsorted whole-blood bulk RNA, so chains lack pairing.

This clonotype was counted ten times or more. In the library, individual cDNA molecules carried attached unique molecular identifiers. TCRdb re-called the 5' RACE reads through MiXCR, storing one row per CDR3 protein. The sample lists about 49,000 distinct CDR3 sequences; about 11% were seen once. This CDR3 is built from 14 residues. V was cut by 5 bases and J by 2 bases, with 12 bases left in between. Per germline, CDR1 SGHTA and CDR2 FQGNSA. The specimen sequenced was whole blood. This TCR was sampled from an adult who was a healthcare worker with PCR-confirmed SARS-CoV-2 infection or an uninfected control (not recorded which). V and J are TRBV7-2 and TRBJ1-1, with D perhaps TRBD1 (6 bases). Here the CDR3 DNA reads TGTGCCAGCAGCGTCCGGGGGCCCAACACTGAAGCTTTCTTT. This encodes CASSVRGPNTEAFF.